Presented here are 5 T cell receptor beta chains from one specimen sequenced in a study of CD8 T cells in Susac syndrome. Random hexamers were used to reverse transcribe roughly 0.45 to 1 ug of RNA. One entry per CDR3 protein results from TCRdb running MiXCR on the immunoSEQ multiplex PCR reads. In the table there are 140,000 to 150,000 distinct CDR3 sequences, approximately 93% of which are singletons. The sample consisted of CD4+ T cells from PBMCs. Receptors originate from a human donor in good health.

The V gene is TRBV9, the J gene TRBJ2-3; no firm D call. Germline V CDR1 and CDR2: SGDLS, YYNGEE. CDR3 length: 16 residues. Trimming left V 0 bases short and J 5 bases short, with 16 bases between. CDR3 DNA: TGTGCCAGCAGCGTAGCTCATGGGATAGTTGGAGATACGCAGTATTTT. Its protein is CASSVAHGIVGDTQYF.

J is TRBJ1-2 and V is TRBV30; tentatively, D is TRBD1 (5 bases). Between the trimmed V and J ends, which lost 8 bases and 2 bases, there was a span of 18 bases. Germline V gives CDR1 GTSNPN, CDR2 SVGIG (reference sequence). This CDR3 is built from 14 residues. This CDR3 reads CAANRGDENYGYTF. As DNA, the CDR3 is TGTGCCGCGAATCGCGGGGACGAAAACTATGGCTACACCTTC.

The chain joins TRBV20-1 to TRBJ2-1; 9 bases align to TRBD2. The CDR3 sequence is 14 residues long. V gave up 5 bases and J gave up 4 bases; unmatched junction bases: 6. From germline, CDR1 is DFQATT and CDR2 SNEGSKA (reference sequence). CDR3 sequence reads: CSARGSGRYNEQFF. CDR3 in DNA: TGCAGTGCTCGAGGTAGCGGGAGATACAATGAGCAGTTCTTC.

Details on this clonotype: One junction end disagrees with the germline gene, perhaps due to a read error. This CDR3 is CASSYTQGNKDF. In DNA, the CDR3 is TGTGCCAGCAGTTACACACAGGGGAACAAGGATTTT. V gene TRBV6-6 combines with J gene TRBJ1-3; 7 bases agree with TRBD1. CDR3 length: 12 residues. Germline V gene lookup returns CDR1 MNHNY and CDR2 SVGAGI (reference sequence).

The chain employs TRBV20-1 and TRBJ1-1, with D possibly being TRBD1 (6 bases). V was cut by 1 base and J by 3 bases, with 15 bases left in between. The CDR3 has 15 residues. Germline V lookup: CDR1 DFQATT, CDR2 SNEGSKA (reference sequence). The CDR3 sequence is CSARAPGHGDTEAFF. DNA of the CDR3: TGCAGTGCTAGAGCCCCGGGACACGGGGACACTGAAGCTTTCTTT.